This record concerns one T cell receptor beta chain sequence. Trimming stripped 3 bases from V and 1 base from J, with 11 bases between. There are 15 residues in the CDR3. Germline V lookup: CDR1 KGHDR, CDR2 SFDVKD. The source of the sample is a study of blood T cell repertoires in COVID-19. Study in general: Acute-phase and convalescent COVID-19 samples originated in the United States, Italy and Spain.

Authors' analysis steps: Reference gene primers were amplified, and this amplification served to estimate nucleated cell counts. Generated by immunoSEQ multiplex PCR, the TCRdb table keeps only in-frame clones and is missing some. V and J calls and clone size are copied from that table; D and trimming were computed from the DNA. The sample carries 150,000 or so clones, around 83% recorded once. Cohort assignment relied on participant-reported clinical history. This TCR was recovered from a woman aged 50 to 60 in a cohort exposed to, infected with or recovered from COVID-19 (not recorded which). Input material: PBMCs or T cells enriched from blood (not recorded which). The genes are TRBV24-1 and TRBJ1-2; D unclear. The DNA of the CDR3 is TGTGCCACCAGTGATGGAAGACAAAATAACTATGGCTACACCTTC. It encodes CATSDGRQNNYGYTF.